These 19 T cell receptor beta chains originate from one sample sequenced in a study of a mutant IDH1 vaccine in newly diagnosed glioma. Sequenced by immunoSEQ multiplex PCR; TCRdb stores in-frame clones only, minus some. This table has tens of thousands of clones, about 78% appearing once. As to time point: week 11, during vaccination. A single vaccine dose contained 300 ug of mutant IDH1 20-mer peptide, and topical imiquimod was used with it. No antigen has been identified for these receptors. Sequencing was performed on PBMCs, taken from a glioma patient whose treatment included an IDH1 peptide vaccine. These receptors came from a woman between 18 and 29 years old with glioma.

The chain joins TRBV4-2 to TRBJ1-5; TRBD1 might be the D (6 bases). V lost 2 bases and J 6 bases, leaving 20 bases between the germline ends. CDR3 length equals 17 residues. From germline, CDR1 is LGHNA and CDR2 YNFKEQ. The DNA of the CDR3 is TGTGCCAGCAGCCAAAGCATAGGGGGTGGGAGCGTTCAGCCCCAGCATTTT. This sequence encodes CASSQSIGGGSVQPQHF.

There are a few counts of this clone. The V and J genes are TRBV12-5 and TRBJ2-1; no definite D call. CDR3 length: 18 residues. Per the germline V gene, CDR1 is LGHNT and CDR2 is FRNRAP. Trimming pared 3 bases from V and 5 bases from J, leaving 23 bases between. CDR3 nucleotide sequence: TGTGCTAGTGGTTTTTTGTTGGAAAGAGAGACCGAGGACAATGAGCAGTTCTTC. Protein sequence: CASGFLLERETEDNEQFF.

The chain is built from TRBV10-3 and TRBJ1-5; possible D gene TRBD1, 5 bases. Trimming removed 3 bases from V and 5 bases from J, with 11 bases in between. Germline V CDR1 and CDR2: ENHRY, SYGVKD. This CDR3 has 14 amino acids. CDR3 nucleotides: TGTGCCATCAGTGACTGGGGGGAGGATCAGCCCCAGCATTTT. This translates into CAISDWGEDQPQHF.

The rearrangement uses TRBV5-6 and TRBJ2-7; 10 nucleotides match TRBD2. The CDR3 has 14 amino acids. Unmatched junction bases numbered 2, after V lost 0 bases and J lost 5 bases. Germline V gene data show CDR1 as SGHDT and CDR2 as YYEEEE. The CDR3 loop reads CASSLGLAGDEQYF. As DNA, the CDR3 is TGTGCCAGCAGCTTGGGTCTAGCGGGAGACGAGCAGTACTTC.

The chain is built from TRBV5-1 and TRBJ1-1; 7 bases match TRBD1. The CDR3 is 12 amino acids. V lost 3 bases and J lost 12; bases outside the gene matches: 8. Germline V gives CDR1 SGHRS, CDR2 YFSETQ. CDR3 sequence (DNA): TGCGCCAGCAGCTCACAGGGGACCTTAACTTTCTTT. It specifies CASSSQGTLTFF.

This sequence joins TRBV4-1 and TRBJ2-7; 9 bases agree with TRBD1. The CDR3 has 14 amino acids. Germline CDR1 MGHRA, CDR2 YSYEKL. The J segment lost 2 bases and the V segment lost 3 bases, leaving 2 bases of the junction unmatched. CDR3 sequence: CASSQGQGAYEQYF. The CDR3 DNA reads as TGCGCCAGCAGCCAGGGACAGGGCGCCTACGAGCAGTACTTC.

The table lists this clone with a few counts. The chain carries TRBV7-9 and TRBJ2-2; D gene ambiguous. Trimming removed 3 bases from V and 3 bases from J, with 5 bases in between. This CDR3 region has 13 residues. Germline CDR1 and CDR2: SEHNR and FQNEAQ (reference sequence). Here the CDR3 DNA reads TGTGCCAGCAGCTTGGATTACACCGGGGAGCTGTTTTTT. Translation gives CASSLDYTGELFF.

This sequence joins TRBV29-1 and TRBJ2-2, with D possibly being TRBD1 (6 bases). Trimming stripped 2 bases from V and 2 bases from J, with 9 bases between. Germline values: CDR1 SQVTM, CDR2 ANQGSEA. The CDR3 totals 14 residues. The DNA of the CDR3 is TGCAGCGTTGAACGGACAGTTAACACCGGGGAGCTGTTTTTT. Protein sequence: CSVERTVNTGELFF.

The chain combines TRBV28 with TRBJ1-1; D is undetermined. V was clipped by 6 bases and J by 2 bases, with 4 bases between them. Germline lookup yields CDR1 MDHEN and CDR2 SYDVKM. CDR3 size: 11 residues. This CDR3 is CASRGNTEAFF. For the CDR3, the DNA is TGTGCCAGCAGGGGTAACACTGAAGCTTTCTTT. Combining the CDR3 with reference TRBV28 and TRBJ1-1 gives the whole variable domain DVKVTQSSRYLVKRTGEKVFLECVQDMDHENMFWYRQDPGLGLRLIYFSYDVKMKEKGDIPEGYSVSREKKERFSLILESASTNQTSMYLCASRGNTEAFFGQGTRLTVV.

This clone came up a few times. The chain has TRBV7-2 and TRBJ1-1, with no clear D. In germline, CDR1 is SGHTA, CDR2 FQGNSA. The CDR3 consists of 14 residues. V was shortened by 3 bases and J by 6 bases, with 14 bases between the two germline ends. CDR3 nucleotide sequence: TGTGCCAGCAGCTTTTCTGGGTCTTCGGCTGAAGCTTTCTTT. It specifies CASSFSGSSAEAFF.

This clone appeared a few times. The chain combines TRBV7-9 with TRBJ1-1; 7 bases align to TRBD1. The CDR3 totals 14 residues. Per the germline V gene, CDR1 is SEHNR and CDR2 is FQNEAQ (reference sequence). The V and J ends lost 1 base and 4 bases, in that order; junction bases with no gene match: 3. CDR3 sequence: CASSLEGAGTEAFF. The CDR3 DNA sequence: TGTGCCAGCAGCTTAGAGGGGGCTGGCACTGAAGCTTTCTTT.

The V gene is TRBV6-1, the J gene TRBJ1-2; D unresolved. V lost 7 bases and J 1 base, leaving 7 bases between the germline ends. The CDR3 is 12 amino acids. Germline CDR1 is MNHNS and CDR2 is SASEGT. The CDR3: CASTGINYGYTF. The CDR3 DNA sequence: TGTGCCAGCACCGGGATTAACTATGGCTACACCTTC.

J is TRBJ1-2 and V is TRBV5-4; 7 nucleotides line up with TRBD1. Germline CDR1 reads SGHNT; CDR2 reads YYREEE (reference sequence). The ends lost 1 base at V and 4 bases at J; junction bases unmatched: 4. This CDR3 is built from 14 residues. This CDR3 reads CASSLKGQLYGYTF. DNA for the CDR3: TGTGCCAGCAGCTTGAAGGGACAGCTCTATGGCTACACCTTC.

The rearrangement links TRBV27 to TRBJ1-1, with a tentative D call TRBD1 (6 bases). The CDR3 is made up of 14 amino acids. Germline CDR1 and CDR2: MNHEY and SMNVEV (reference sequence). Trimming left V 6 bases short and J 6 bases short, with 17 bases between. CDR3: CASRGIGQLAEAFF. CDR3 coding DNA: TGTGCCAGCAGGGGGATCGGACAGCTAGCTGAAGCTTTCTTT.

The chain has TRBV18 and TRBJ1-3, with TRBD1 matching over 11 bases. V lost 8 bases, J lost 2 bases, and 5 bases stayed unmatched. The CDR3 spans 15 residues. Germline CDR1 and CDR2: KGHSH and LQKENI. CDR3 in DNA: TGTGCCAGCGGACAGGGGGCGAGTACTGGAAACACCATATATTTT. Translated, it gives CASGQGASTGNTIYF.

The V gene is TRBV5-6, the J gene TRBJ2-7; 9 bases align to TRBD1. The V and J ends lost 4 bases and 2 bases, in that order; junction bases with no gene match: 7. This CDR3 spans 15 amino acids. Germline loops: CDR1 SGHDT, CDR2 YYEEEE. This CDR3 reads CASSPRDRVTYEQYF. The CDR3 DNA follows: TGTGCCAGCAGCCCCCGGGACAGGGTGACCTACGAGCAGTACTTC.

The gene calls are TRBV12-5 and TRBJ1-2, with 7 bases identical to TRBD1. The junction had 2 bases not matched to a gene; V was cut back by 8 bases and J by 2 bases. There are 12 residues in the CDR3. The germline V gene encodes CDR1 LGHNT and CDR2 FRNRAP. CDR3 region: CASTGENYGYTF. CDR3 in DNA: TGTGCTAGTACAGGGGAAAACTATGGCTACACCTTC.

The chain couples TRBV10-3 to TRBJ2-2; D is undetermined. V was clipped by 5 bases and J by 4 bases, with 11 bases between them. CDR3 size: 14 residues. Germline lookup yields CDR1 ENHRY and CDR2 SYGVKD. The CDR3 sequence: CAISPLIPTGELFF. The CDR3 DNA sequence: TGTGCCATCAGTCCTCTCATCCCCACCGGGGAGCTGTTTTTT.

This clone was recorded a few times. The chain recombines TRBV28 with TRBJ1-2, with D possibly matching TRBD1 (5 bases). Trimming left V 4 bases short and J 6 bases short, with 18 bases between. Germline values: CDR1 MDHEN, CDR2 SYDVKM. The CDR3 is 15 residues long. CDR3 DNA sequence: TGTGCCAGCAGTTCGAATCCGGGGGTTGGGGATGGCTACACCTTC. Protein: CASSSNPGVGDGYTF.